This TCR beta chain was identified in a study of blood T cells in healthy people across ages. Germline CDR1 SGDLS, CDR2 YYNGEE. CDR3 length: 14 amino acids. The germline V and J ends were trimmed by 1 base and 6 bases, with 13 bases remaining between them. Using a J-beta primer mix together with a sample-barcoded 5' primer, a second PCR was run for roughly 7 to 11 cycles. TCRdb re-called the 5' RACE reads with MiXCR, one entry per CDR3 protein. This sample has 750,000 or so distinct CDR3 sequences, with about 25% found just once. This clonotype was seen a few times. This sample was also put to use in a study of T cells of mothers and their children.

This sequence was found in a boy aged 5-17 years in good health. The genes are TRBV9 and TRBJ1-2; D perhaps matches TRBD1 (6 bases). The sequencing sample was made of blood. CDR3 nucleotide sequence: TGTGCCAGCAGCGTAACATCAGGGGCAGATGGCTACACCTTC. This sequence encodes CASSVTSGADGYTF.